Shown below are 2 T cell receptor beta chains from a single sample sequenced in a study of T cells in Graves' hyperthyroidism and ophthalmopathy. Amplified regions were TCR beta CDR3 sequences from RNA transcripts. The TCR CDR3 first-round RT-PCR relied on the HTBI primer set. TCRdb re-called the multiplex PCR reads with MiXCR, one entry per CDR3 protein. The sample contains around 250,000 distinct CDR3 sequences, just over 14% of which appear only once. What was sequenced was blood. The receptors come from a woman between 40 and 55 years old with Graves' hyperthyroidism that later progressed to Graves' ophthalmopathy.

The chain employs TRBV11-2 and TRBJ2-1; no clear D. The length of the CDR3 is 13 residues. V was pared by 5 bases and J by 2 bases, with 7 bases between. CDR1 is SGHAT and CDR2 is FQNNGV in the germline V gene. The CDR3 DNA sequence: TGTGCCAGCAGCCGCAGACCCTACAATGAGCAGTTCTTC. It yields the protein CASSRRPYNEQFF. Full variable domain (rest looked up from reference TRBV11-2 and TRBJ2-1): EAGVAQSPRYKIIEKRQSVAFWCNPISGHATLYWYQQILGQGPKLLIQFQNNGVVDDSQLPKDRFSAERLKGVDSTLKIQPAKLEDSAVYLCASSRRPYNEQFFGPGTRLTVL.

This clonotype was seen ten or more times. In nucleotides, the CDR3 is TGCAGTGCTTCCTGGTGGGGGAACACTGAAGCTTTCTTT. Protein sequence: CSASWWGNTEAFF. The V and J genes are TRBV20-1 and TRBJ1-1; D remains unclear. Looked up from germline, CDR1 is DFQATT and CDR2 is SNEGSKA (reference sequence). This CDR3 has 13 amino acids. Trimming removed 5 bases from V and 1 base from J, with 11 bases in between.